This T cell receptor (beta chain) was recovered during a study of PD-1 blockade in classical Hodgkin lymphoma. Across the study: Every 2 weeks, patients got 3 mg/kg intravenous nivolumab.

The CDR3 runs 15 residues. Germline lookup yields CDR1 MGHRA and CDR2 YSYEKL. After removal of 3 bases from V and 3 bases from J, the junction contained 5 bases not matched to a gene. Study findings and constraints: Newly diagnosed patients had baseline TCR diversity that was reportedly lower than that of healthy donors.

Autologous stem cell transplantation was followed by relapse in every patient, and brentuximab vedotin exposure varied. Sequenced by immunoSEQ multiplex PCR; TCRdb stores in-frame clones only, minus some. The sample has nearly 60,000 clones; approximately 89% are singletons. Comments on this clone: Its specificity is unknown.

This receptor was obtained from a human donor with classical Hodgkin lymphoma. J is TRBJ2-1 and V is TRBV4-1; TRBD1 agrees at 7 bases. The sample consisted of peripheral blood mononuclear cells (PBMCs), taken before the second cycle of nivolumab. The chain's CDR3 is CASSQEPGGYNEQFF. For the CDR3, the DNA is TGCGCCAGCAGCCAGGAACCAGGGGGCTACAATGAGCAGTTCTTC.